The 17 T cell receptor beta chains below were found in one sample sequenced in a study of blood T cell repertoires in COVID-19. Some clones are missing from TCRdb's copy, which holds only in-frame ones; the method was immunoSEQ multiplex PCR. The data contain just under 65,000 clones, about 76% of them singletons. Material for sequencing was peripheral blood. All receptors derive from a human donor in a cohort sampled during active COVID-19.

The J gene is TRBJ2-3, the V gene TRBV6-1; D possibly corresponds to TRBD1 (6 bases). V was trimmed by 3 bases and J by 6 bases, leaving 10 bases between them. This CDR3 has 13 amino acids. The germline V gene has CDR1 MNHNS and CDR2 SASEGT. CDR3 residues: CASSDVRGDTQYF. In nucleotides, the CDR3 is TGTGCCAGCAGTGACGTCAGGGGCGATACGCAGTATTTT.

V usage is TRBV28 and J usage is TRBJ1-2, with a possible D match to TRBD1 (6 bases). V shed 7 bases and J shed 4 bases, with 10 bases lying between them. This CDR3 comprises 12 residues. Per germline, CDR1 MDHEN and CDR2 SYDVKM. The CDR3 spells CASITGPYGYTF. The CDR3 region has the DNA TGTGCCAGCATCACAGGGCCCTATGGCTACACCTTC.

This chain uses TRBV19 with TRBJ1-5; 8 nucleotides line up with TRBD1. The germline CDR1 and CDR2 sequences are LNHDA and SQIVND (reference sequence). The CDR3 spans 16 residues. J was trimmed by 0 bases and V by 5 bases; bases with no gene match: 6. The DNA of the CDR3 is TGTGCCAGTAGTCTAATGGGACAGGTTAGCAATCAGCCCCAGCATTTT. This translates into CASSLMGQVSNQPQHF.

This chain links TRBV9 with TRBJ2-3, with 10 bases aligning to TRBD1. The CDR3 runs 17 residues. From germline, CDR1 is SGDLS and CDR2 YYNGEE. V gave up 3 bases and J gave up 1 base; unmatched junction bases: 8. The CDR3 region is CASSAPPGTGGTDTQYF. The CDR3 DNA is TGTGCCAGCAGCGCCCCCCCCGGGACAGGGGGCACAGATACGCAGTATTTT.

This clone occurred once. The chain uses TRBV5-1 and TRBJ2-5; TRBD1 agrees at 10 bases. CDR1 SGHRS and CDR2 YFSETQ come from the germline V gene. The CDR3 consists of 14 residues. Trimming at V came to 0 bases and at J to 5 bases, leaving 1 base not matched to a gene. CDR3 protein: CASSLAGQGETQYF. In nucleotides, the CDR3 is TGCGCCAGCAGCTTGGCGGGACAGGGGGAGACCCAGTACTTC. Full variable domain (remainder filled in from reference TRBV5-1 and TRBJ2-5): KAGVTQTPRYLIKTRGQQVTLSCSPISGHRSVSWYQQTPGQGLQFLFEYFSETQRNKGNFPGRFSGRQFSNSRSEMNVSTLELGDSALYLCASSLAGQGETQYFGPGTRLLVL.

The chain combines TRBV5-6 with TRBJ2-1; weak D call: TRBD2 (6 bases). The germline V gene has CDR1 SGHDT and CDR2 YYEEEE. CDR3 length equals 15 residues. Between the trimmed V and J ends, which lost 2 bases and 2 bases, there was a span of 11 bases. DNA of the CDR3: TGTGCCAGCAGCTTCGGGACTGGGGCCTACAATGAGCAGTTCTTC. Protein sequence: CASSFGTGAYNEQFF.

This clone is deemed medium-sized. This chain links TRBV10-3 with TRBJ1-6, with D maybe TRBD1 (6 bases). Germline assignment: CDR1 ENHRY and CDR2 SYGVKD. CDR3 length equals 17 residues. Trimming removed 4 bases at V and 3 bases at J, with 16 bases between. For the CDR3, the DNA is TGTGCCATCAGTGCGGGCGGGCGAGGGGGCTATAATTCACCCCTCCACTTT. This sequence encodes CAISAGGRGGYNSPLHF.

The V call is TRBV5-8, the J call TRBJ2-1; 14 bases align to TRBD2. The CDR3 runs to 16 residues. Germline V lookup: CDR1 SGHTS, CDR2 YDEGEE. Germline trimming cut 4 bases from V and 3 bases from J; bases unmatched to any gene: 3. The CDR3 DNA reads TGTGCCAGCAGCCGGGGACTAGCGGGGGTCTACAATGAGCAGTTCTTC. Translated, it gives CASSRGLAGVYNEQFF. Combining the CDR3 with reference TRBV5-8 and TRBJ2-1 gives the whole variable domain EAGVTQSPTHLIKTRGQQATLRCSPISGHTSVYWYQQALGLGLQFLLWYDEGEERNRGNFPPRFSGRQFPNYSSELNVNALELEDSALYLCASSRGLAGVYNEQFFGPGTRLTVL.

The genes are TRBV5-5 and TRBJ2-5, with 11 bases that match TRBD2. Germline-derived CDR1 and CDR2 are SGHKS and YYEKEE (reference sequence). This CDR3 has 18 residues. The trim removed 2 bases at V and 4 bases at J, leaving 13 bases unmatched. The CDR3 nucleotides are TGTGCCAGCAGCTTACCTAAGACTAGCGGGGCCGAGGGAGAGACCCAGTACTTC. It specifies CASSLPKTSGAEGETQYF.

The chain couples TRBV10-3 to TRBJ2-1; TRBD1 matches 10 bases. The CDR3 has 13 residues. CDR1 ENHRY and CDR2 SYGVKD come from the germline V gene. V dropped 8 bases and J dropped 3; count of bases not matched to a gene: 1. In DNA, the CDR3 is TGTGCCATCGGGACAGGGGTCTACAATGAGCAGTTCTTC. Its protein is CAIGTGVYNEQFF.

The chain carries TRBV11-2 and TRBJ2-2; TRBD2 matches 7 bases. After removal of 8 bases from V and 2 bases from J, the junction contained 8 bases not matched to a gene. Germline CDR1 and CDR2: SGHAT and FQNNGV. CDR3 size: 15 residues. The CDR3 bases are TGTGCCAGCTCGGTGCGCGGGGGTAACACCGGGGAGCTGTTTTTT. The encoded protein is CASSVRGGNTGELFF.

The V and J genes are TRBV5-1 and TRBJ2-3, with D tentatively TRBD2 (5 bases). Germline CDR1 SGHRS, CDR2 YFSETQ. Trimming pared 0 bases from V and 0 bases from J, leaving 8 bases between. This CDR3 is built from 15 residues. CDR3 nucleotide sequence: TGCGCCAGCAGCTTGGTAAGCGGTAGCACAGATACGCAGTATTTT. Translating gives CASSLVSGSTDTQYF.

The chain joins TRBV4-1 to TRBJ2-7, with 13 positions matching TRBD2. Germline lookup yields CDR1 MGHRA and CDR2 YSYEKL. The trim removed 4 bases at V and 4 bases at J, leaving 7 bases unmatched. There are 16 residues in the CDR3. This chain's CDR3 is CASSRVVTSGGYEQYF. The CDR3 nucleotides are TGCGCCAGCAGCCGGGTCGTGACTAGCGGGGGGTACGAGCAGTACTTC.

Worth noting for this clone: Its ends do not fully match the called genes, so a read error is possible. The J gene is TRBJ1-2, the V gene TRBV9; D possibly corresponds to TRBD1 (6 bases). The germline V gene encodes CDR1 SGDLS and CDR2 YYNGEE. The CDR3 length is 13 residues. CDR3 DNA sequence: TGTGCCAGCAGGAACAGGGAGGGTTATGACTACACCTTC. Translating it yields CASRNREGYDYTF.

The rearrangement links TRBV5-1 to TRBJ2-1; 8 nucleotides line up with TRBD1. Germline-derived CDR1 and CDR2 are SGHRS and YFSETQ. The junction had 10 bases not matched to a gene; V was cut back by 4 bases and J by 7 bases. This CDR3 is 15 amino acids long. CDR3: CASSMVRTGYNEQFF. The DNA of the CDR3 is TGCGCCAGCAGCATGGTCAGGACAGGGTATAATGAGCAGTTCTTC.

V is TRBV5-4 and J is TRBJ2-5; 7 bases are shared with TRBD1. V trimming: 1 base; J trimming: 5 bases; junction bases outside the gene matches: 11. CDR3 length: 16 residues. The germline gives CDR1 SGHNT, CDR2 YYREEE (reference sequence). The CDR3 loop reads CASSLRGTGEMETQYF. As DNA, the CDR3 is TGTGCCAGCAGCTTGAGGGGAACAGGGGAGATGGAGACCCAGTACTTC.

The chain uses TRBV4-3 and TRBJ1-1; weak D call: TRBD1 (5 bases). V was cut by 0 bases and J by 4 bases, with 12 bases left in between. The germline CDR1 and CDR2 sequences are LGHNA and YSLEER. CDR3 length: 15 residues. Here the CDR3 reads CASSQDSGNPTEAFF. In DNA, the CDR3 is TGCGCCAGCAGCCAAGACTCAGGGAACCCCACTGAAGCTTTCTTT.